One and the same sample provided the 7 T cell receptor beta chains below, sequenced in a study of blood T cell repertoires in COVID-19. TCRdb's table, derived via immunoSEQ multiplex PCR, lists solely in-frame clones and lacks some. The profile shows under 300,000 clones, 88% of them singletons. Sample: peripheral blood. The receptors here all came from a middle-aged woman who had recovered from COVID-19.

This chain joins TRBV11-3 and TRBJ1-1; weak D call: TRBD1 (5 bases). V was clipped by 5 bases and J by 2 bases, with 12 bases between them. The CDR3 has 14 residues. From germline, CDR1 is SGHNT and CDR2 YENEEA. The CDR3 DNA reads TGTGCCAGCAGCCAAGACAGCCTCAACACTGAAGCTTTCTTT. This translates into CASSQDSLNTEAFF. The variable domain in full, completed from reference TRBV11-3 and TRBJ1-1, reads EAGVVQSPRYKIIEKKQPVAFWCNPISGHNTLYWYLQNLGQGPELLIRYENEEAVDDSQLPKDRFSAERLKGVDSTLKIQPAELGDSAVYLCASSQDSLNTEAFFGQGTRLTVV.

This clone came up a few times. The CDR3 reads CASSQAGGGGNEQFF. CDR3 nucleotides: TGTGCCAGCAGCCAAGCCGGAGGGGGCGGGAATGAGCAGTTCTTC. The gene calls are TRBV14 and TRBJ2-1, with TRBD1 as a possible D gene (7 bases). Trimming pared 1 base from V and 7 bases from J, leaving 14 bases between. This CDR3 comprises 15 residues. Germline loops: CDR1 SGHDN, CDR2 FVKESK.

This clone was found once. V is TRBV20-1 and J is TRBJ1-3, with a tentative D call TRBD1 (5 bases). Germline lookup yields CDR1 DFQATT and CDR2 SNEGSKA (reference sequence). The CDR3 contains 14 residues. V lost 3 bases and J 0 bases, leaving 9 bases between the germline ends. CDR3 protein: CSASAGRSGNTIYF. In DNA, the CDR3 is TGCAGTGCTAGTGCAGGGCGCTCTGGAAACACCATATATTTT.

J is TRBJ1-3 and V is TRBV5-1; D might be TRBD1 (6 bases). This CDR3 comprises 15 residues. From germline, CDR1 is SGHRS and CDR2 YFSETQ. The V gene lost 0 bases and the J gene lost 3 bases, with 10 bases spanning the gap. The CDR3 nucleotides are TGCGCCAGCAGCTTGGAACAGGGTGGTGGAAACACCATATATTTT. This gives the protein CASSLEQGGGNTIYF.

The count of this clone is one. This chain links TRBV11-3 with TRBJ2-2, with 8 bases fitting TRBD2. Germline values: CDR1 SGHNT, CDR2 YENEEA. CDR3 length: 16 residues. Losses at the gene ends were 5 bases for V and 5 bases for J; bases not matched to a gene: 10. The CDR3 loop is CASSQGRGGRTGELFF. Written as DNA, the CDR3 is TGTGCCAGCAGCCAGGGCCGGGGGGGGAGAACCGGGGAGCTGTTTTTT.

This clone was detected only a few times. The rearrangement links TRBV5-1 to TRBJ2-7; the D is unclear. The V gene lost 0 bases and the J gene lost 0 bases, with 7 bases spanning the gap. This CDR3 is 14 amino acids long. Per the germline V gene, CDR1 is SGHRS and CDR2 is YFSETQ. The CDR3 protein is CASSLVWSSYEQYF. DNA of the CDR3: TGCGCCAGCAGCTTGGTTTGGAGCTCCTACGAGCAGTACTTC.

The chain combines TRBV30 with TRBJ2-1, with 12 bases matching TRBD2. V shed 1 base and J 8 bases; nucleotides not matched to a gene: 9. This CDR3 comprises 16 residues. Per the germline V gene, CDR1 is GTSNPN and CDR2 is SVGIG (reference sequence). The chain's CDR3 is CAWSGGLAGGPHEQFF. In DNA form, the CDR3 reads TGTGCCTGGAGTGGAGGGCTAGCGGGAGGGCCCCATGAGCAGTTCTTC.